The 27 T cell receptor beta chains below all came from one sample that was sequenced in a study of T-cell reconstitution after alpha-beta-depleted transplantation in children. Preparation of the TCRbeta library used unique molecular identifiers. TCRdb itself ran the PCR reads through MiXCR, one entry per CDR3 protein. The sample has some 550,000 distinct CDR3 sequences; more than 20% are singletons. The sample here was PBMCs, mostly from graft donor cells, taken 360 days after TCRalphabeta/CD19-depleted stem cell transplant. The origin of the receptors is a boy in the first two years of life who had a stem cell transplant for acute myeloid leukemia, so the T cells may come from the graft donor.

This clonotype showed up many times. The chain employs TRBV20-1 and TRBJ2-3; D call uncertain. V shed 8 bases and J shed 3 bases, with 12 bases lying between them. The CDR3 extends over 12 amino acids. Germline CDR1 and CDR2: DFQATT and SNEGSKA (reference sequence). CDR3 sequence: CSPSSRTDTQYF. The CDR3 DNA is TGCAGTCCCTCATCCCGGACAGATACGCAGTATTTT.

This clonotype was counted at least ten times. The J gene is TRBJ1-6, the V gene TRBV11-3; D unclear. V was pared by 5 bases and J by 6 bases, with 11 bases between. CDR3 length: 14 amino acids. Germline CDR1 reads SGHNT; CDR2 reads YENEEA. The CDR3 region has the DNA TGTGCCAGCAGCCAGTCGGCACCTAATTCACCCCTCCACTTT. Translated: CASSQSAPNSPLHF. The variable domain in full, completed from reference TRBV11-3 and TRBJ1-6, reads EAGVVQSPRYKIIEKKQPVAFWCNPISGHNTLYWYLQNLGQGPELLIRYENEEAVDDSQLPKDRFSAERLKGVDSTLKIQPAELGDSAVYLCASSQSAPNSPLHFGNGTRLTVT.

This clonotype was counted ten times or more. The chain has TRBV15 and TRBJ1-4; 7 bases are shared with TRBD1. This CDR3 is built from 15 residues. V gave up 2 bases and J gave up 6 bases; unmatched junction bases: 6. The germline V gene has CDR1 LNHNV and CDR2 YYDKDF (reference sequence). The CDR3 coding sequence is TGTGCCACCAGCAGACGAACAGGGGAGGATGAAAAACTGTTTTTT. Residues: CATSRRTGEDEKLFF.

This clonotype was detected ten times or more. The gene calls are TRBV6-1 and TRBJ2-7, with D possibly matching TRBD2 (6 bases). CDR1 and CDR2 from the germline V gene are MNHNS and SASEGT. The CDR3 spans 14 residues. Trimming pared 6 bases from V and 7 bases from J, leaving 19 bases between. The CDR3 loop is CASREIGTLGEQYF. The CDR3 nucleotides are TGTGCCAGCAGGGAAATCGGGACTTTGGGAGAGCAGTACTTC.

The count of this clonotype is one. This chain uses TRBV10-3 with TRBJ2-5, with D tentatively TRBD2 (6 bases). V lost 8 bases to trimming and J lost 4 bases, with 14 bases between them. From germline, CDR1 is ENHRY and CDR2 SYGVKD. The CDR3 extends over 13 amino acids. The CDR3 DNA reads TGTGCCATCCCTAAGGGAGGTGGAGAGACCCAGTACTTC. This codes for CAIPKGGGETQYF.

The gene calls are TRBV7-2 and TRBJ2-3; 9 bases are shared with TRBD2. Germline V lookup: CDR1 SGHTA, CDR2 FQGNSA. The ends lost 5 bases at V and 1 base at J; junction bases unmatched: 7. This CDR3 spans 16 amino acids. DNA of the CDR3: TGTGCCAGCAGCCAACCTAGCGGGATACGCACAGATACGCAGTATTTT. As protein: CASSQPSGIRTDTQYF.

The chain uses TRBV6-1 and TRBJ1-4; no firm D call. The V end was cut by 3 bases, the J end by 3 bases, with 11 bases between. Per the germline V gene, CDR1 is MNHNS and CDR2 is SASEGT. The CDR3 loop spans 15 amino acids. CDR3 nucleotides: TGTGCCAGCAGTGACCCGGGCCGAGCTAATGAAAAACTGTTTTTT. This translates into CASSDPGRANEKLFF.

This clonotype was seen repeatedly, ten times or more. This chain links TRBV12-3 or TRBV12-4 with TRBJ1-5; a possible D gene is TRBD1 (5 bases). With 11 bases removed from V and 5 bases from J, the gap between germline ends came to 25 bases. The CDR3 loop spans 16 amino acids. This CDR3 is CAHGEDNRDCDQPQHF. The CDR3 DNA reads TGTGCCCATGGGGAGGACAATAGGGATTGTGATCAGCCCCAGCATTTT.

The rearrangement joins TRBV12-3 or TRBV12-4 to TRBJ1-1; no reliable D call. The V gene lost 2 bases and the J gene lost 0 bases, with 10 bases spanning the gap. This CDR3 is 15 amino acids long. Written as DNA, the CDR3 is TGTGCCAGCAGTTTAACACAGACCTTGAACACTGAAGCTTTCTTT. It specifies CASSLTQTLNTEAFF.

This chain uses TRBV12-3 or TRBV12-4 with TRBJ2-7; D is unclear. Trimming removed 2 bases at V and 0 bases at J, with 8 bases between. CDR3 length: 14 residues. CDR3 nucleotide sequence: TGTGCCAGCAGTTTAAGGCGGAGCTCCTACGAGCAGTACTTC. This encodes CASSLRRSSYEQYF.

In this sample, this clonotype turned up a few times. This chain uses TRBV10-3 with TRBJ2-3; 14 bases are shared with TRBD2. The CDR3 has 19 amino acids. J gave up 0 bases and V 3 bases, and 8 bases lay outside the gene matches. Germline V gene sequence: CDR1 ENHRY, CDR2 SYGVKD. The CDR3 sequence is CAISELGTSGGSSTDTQYF. The CDR3 DNA sequence: TGTGCCATCAGTGAACTCGGGACTAGCGGGGGATCGAGCACAGATACGCAGTATTTT.

This clonotype showed up just a few times. This chain links TRBV3-1 with TRBJ2-4; D could derive from TRBD1 or TRBD2 (5 bases each). The V gene's germline CDR1 is LGHDT and CDR2 YNNKEL (reference sequence). Deletions cut 4 bases from V and 8 bases from J, with 18 bases between. The CDR3 length is 15 residues. This CDR3 is CASSPGHWTRDIQYF. The CDR3 bases are TGTGCCAGCAGCCCGGGGCATTGGACCCGAGACATTCAGTACTTC.

This clonotype was counted between two and nine times. The chain uses TRBV20-1 and TRBJ1-4, with D possibly being TRBD1 (5 bases). Between the trimmed V and J ends, which lost 0 bases and 6 bases, there was a span of 17 bases. CDR3 length: 16 amino acids. Germline V lookup: CDR1 DFQATT, CDR2 SNEGSKA (reference sequence). Here the CDR3 DNA reads TGCAGTGCTAGAGATAACGTGGGGGGGAGGGATGAAAAACTGTTTTTT. Translation gives CSARDNVGGRDEKLFF.

The CDR3 nucleotides are TGCAGTGCTAGAGATGGGACAGGGCCAGCCTACGAGCAGTACGTC. It specifies CSARDGTGPAYEQYV. The chain couples TRBV20-1 to TRBJ2-7, with 9 bases that match TRBD1. The ends lost 0 bases at V and 2 bases at J; junction bases unmatched: 5. The CDR3 spans 15 residues. Germline CDR1 DFQATT, CDR2 SNEGSKA (reference sequence).

This clonotype was counted ten times or more. The CDR3 here is CASSPGQGQTQYF. The DNA of the CDR3 is TGTGCCAGCAGTCCCGGGCAGGGACAGACCCAGTACTTC. The V call is TRBV12-3 or TRBV12-4, the J call TRBJ2-5; either TRBD1 or TRBD2 may fit D (5 bases each). V shed 5 bases and J shed 6 bases, with 13 bases lying between them. The CDR3 has 13 residues.

V usage is TRBV24-1 and J usage is TRBJ2-3; D ambiguous. The V gene's germline CDR1 is KGHDR and CDR2 SFDVKD. CDR3 length: 14 residues. V gave up 3 bases and J gave up 4 bases, with 10 bases separating them. The CDR3 here is CATSDGPRADTQYF. CDR3 DNA sequence: TGTGCCACCAGTGATGGACCTCGCGCAGATACGCAGTATTTT.

This clonotype was seen ten or more times. This sequence joins TRBV29-1 and TRBJ2-7; D might be TRBD2 (7 bases). CDR1 is SQVTM, CDR2 ANQGSEA, per germline. This CDR3 comprises 13 residues. V was trimmed by 3 bases and J by 2 bases, leaving 11 bases between them. DNA of the CDR3: TGCAGCGTTGAGGAGGGGGGGACCTACGAGCAGTACTTC. As protein: CSVEEGGTYEQYF.

This clonotype was seen only a few times. V and J are TRBV4-1 and TRBJ2-1; TRBD1 matches at 9 bases. Trimming cost V 0 bases and J 8 bases; bases outside gene matches: 5. This CDR3 spans 15 amino acids. Germline V CDR1 and CDR2: MGHRA, YSYEKL. In nucleotides, the CDR3 is TGCGCCAGCAGCCAAGAACAGGGGGCCTTCTATGAGCAGTTCTTC. Its protein is CASSQEQGAFYEQFF.

The rearrangement joins TRBV2 to TRBJ2-3; D is possibly TRBD2 (7 bases). Trimming took 6 bases from V and 0 from J, leaving 13 bases between them. The CDR3 extends over 15 amino acids. Per germline, CDR1 SNHLY and CDR2 FYNNEI. For the CDR3, the DNA is TGTGCCAGCAGCGATGCGGGGGCTAGCACAGATACGCAGTATTTT. Amino acid sequence: CASSDAGASTDTQYF.

The gene calls are TRBV7-2 and TRBJ1-6; possibly TRBD1 for D (5 bases). This CDR3 comprises 15 residues. Germline assignment: CDR1 SGHTA and CDR2 FQGNSA. V dropped 2 bases and J dropped 7 bases, with 12 bases sitting between them. CDR3 DNA sequence: TGTGCCAGCAGCTTATCAGGGAGGGACAATTCACCCCTCCACTTT. It encodes CASSLSGRDNSPLHF.

As concerns this clonotype: Because the CDR3 is missing its conserved closing phenylalanine or tryptophan, this is likely a read error. The chain uses TRBV20-1 and TRBJ1-1; 7 nucleotides line up with TRBD1. CDR3 size: 15 residues. V lost 5 bases and J lost 3; bases outside the gene matches: 12. Germline V gene sequence: CDR1 DFQATT, CDR2 SNEGSKA (reference sequence). Here the CDR3 reads CSAGNRGEFDTEAFC. The CDR3 DNA follows: TGCAGTGCTGGTAACAGGGGCGAGTTCGACACTGAAGCTTTCTGT.

This clonotype was observed a single time. The chain links TRBV2 to TRBJ2-7; TRBD1 or TRBD2 may be the D gene (5 bases each). The V gene's germline CDR1 is SNHLY and CDR2 FYNNEI. V lost 8 bases and J 6 bases, leaving 20 bases between the germline ends. The CDR3 has 14 residues. CDR3 residues: CASRGVQGVSEQYF. The CDR3 DNA reads TGTGCCAGCCGAGGGGTGCAGGGAGTGAGCGAGCAGTACTTC.

This clonotype came up many times. The chain uses TRBV29-1 and TRBJ2-3, with D possibly being TRBD1 (8 bases). The V and J ends lost 5 bases and 1 base respectively, with 16 bases between them. The CDR3 length is 15 residues. CDR1 is SQVTM, CDR2 ANQGSEA, per germline. The CDR3 region has the DNA TGCAGCGTTATTAGACAGGGGAGGGGCACAGATACGCAGTATTTT. Protein product: CSVIRQGRGTDTQYF.

Many counts were recorded for this clonotype. The genes are TRBV20-1 and TRBJ2-1; 10 bases align to TRBD2. Unmatched junction bases numbered 5, after V lost 0 bases and J lost 6 bases. This CDR3 region has 15 residues. CDR1 and CDR2 from the germline V gene are DFQATT and SNEGSKA (reference sequence). The CDR3 protein is CSARDQLAGRNEQFF. The CDR3 nucleotides are TGCAGTGCTAGAGATCAACTAGCGGGGCGCAATGAGCAGTTCTTC.

The chain uses TRBV6-1 and TRBJ1-6, with D maybe TRBD1 (5 bases). V was pared by 4 bases and J by 0 bases, with 13 bases between. The germline V gene encodes CDR1 MNHNS and CDR2 SASEGT. The length of the CDR3 is 17 residues. The CDR3 here is CASSAGTPRSYNSPLHF. The CDR3 DNA is TGTGCCAGCAGTGCCGGGACTCCTCGCTCCTATAATTCACCCCTCCACTTT.

This chain uses TRBV12-3 or TRBV12-4 with TRBJ2-7, with 8 bases fitting TRBD1. J was trimmed by 4 bases and V by 6 bases; bases with no gene match: 11. The CDR3 is 15 residues long. DNA of the CDR3: TGTGCCAGCAGGGGGGGACAGGCTGCTCCTTACGAGCAGTACTTC. This sequence encodes CASRGGQAAPYEQYF.

This clonotype was seen only a few times. The chain joins TRBV9 to TRBJ2-7; TRBD1 agrees at 8 bases. The CDR3 has 15 residues. The V gene's germline CDR1 is SGDLS and CDR2 YYNGEE. The junction had 6 bases not matched to a gene; V was cut back by 1 base and J by 3 bases. The CDR3 DNA reads as TGTGCCAGCAGCGTAAGGGACAGGTCCTACTACGAGCAGTACGTC. Translation gives CASSVRDRSYYEQYV.